This T cell receptor (beta chain) appears in the sequencing data of a study of human T cells and chemical hapten exposure. TCRdb reprocessed the RACE reads via MiXCR and lists one record per CDR3 protein. In the table there are about 120,000 distinct CDR3 sequences, 11% of which are singletons. Time point indicated: patch test 3, about 24 weeks after DPC sensitization. The treatment here: therapeutic diphenylcyclopropenone sensitization with weekly scalp DPC. The receptor comes from a woman in her forties or fifties with alopecia areata. Some clones in this sample may be carry-over from other donors' samples. Specimen: whole blood, collected in connection with sensitization to the hapten diphenylcyclopropenone (DPC).

The CDR3 DNA follows: TGTGCCAGCAGCCAAGCGGGTGGTTCGGGTGACGGGGAGCTGTTTTTT. It encodes CASSQAGGSGDGELFF. V and J are TRBV4-2 and TRBJ2-2; D remains unclear. Germline lookup yields CDR1 LGHNA and CDR2 YNFKEQ. The CDR3 spans 16 residues. V lost 1 base and J lost 7, with 16 bases in between.